This T cell receptor beta chain was captured by sequencing in a study of blood T cell repertoires in COVID-19. Study in general: Collection of acute and convalescent COVID-19 samples took place in the United States, Italy and Spain. T cells, B-cell-depleted T cells, or PBMCs supplied cDNA or gDNA.

Per the original methods: Cell counts per sample came from amplifying reference gene primers. The protocol was immunoSEQ multiplex PCR, while the TCRdb copy is restricted to in-frame clones and leaves out a portion. For V, J and clone size, that table is used; D and trimming come from the DNA. This table holds roughly 120,000 clones, approximately 80% found once. The length of the CDR3 is 17 residues. Trimming at V came to 0 bases and at J to 4 bases, leaving 10 bases not matched to a gene. The V gene is TRBV23-1, the J gene TRBJ2-5; 8 positions match TRBD2. TRBV23-1 is labeled an ORF, and its function is uncertain. The receptor's source is a woman in her 70s with acute or convalescent COVID-19. Specimen: peripheral blood. CDR3 coding DNA: TGCGCCAGCAGTCAATCGGTAGCGGGGTCCCTTGGAGAGACCCAGTACTTC. It encodes CASSQSVAGSLGETQYF.